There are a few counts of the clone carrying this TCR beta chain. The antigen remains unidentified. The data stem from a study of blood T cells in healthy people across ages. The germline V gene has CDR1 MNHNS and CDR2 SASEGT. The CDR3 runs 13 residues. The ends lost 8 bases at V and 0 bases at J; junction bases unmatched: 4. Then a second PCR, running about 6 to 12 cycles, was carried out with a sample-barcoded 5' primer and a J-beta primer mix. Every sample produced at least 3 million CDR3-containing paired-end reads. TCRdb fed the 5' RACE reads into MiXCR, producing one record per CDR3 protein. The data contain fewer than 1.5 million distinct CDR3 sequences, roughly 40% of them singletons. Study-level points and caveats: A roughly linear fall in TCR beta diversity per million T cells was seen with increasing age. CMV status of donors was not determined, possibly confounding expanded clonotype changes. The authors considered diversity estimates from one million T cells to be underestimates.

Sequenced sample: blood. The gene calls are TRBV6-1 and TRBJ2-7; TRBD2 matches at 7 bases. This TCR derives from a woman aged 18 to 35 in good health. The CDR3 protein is CASRPGGSYEQYF. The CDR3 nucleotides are TGTGCCAGCCGACCGGGGGGCTCCTACGAGCAGTACTTC.